The 7 T cell receptor beta chains below come from one sample, sequenced in a study of early T cells in non-severe SARS-CoV-2 infection. TCRdb reprocessed the 5' RACE reads via MiXCR and lists one record per CDR3 protein. The table includes tens of thousands of distinct CDR3 sequences, 9% to 15% detected once. The material sequenced was whole blood, taken at baseline. These receptors were collected from an adult who was a healthcare worker with PCR-confirmed SARS-CoV-2 infection or an uninfected control (not recorded which).

The V and J genes are TRBV4-3 and TRBJ2-7; tentatively, D is TRBD1 or TRBD2 (5 bases each). This CDR3 spans 14 amino acids. CDR1 and CDR2 from the germline V gene are LGHNA and YSLEER. Trimming left V 1 base short and J 7 bases short, with 14 bases between. CDR3 residues: CASSQVGGEREQYF. The CDR3 nucleotides are TGCGCCAGCAGCCAAGTTGGGGGAGAAAGGGAGCAGTACTTC.

The J gene is TRBJ2-1, the V gene TRBV7-6; TRBD2 agrees at 9 bases. The CDR3 covers 13 residues. The V segment lost 5 bases and the J segment 10 bases; nucleotides outside the gene matches: 6. Germline V lookup: CDR1 SGHVS, CDR2 FNYEAQ. CDR3 in amino acids: CASSPGLADEQFF. DNA for the CDR3: TGTGCCAGCAGCCCGGGACTAGCTGACGAGCAGTTCTTC.

The chain couples TRBV7-6 to TRBJ2-1; 7 positions agree with TRBD1. The CDR3 consists of 14 residues. Trimming removed 5 bases from V and 10 bases from J; junction bases left unmatched: 11. Germline assignment: CDR1 SGHVS and CDR2 FNYEAQ. The CDR3 DNA reads TGTGCCAGCAGCAAAGAGACAGGGTTAACCGAGCAGTTCTTC. Its translation: CASSKETGLTEQFF.

This clonotype was counted at least ten times. This chain joins TRBV5-1 and TRBJ2-7; 9 nucleotides line up with TRBD2. CDR1 is SGHRS and CDR2 is YFSETQ in the germline V gene. With V trimmed by 2 bases and J by 4 bases, 4 bases remained unmatched. The CDR3 runs to 14 residues. The chain's CDR3 is CASSFAGGPYEQYF. CDR3 bases: TGCGCCAGCAGCTTTGCGGGAGGGCCTTACGAGCAGTACTTC.

In this sample, this clonotype is medium-sized. V and J are TRBV7-9 and TRBJ2-7; the match to TRBD1 covers 7 bases. Germline loops: CDR1 SEHNR, CDR2 FQNEAQ (reference sequence). This CDR3 has 16 residues. Unmatched junction bases numbered 13, after V lost 5 bases and J lost 3 bases. CDR3 DNA: TGTGCCAGCAGCCCCCTATCGACCGGGACAGTCTACGAGCAGTACTTC. It is translated as CASSPLSTGTVYEQYF. Filled out from reference TRBV7-9 and TRBJ2-7, the complete variable domain reads DTGVSQNPRHKITKRGQNVTFRCDPISEHNRLYWYRQTLGQGPEFLTYFQNEAQLEKSRLLSDRFSAERPKGSFSTLEIQRTEQGDSAMYLCASSPLSTGTVYEQYFGPGTRLTVT.

The chain links TRBV7-9 to TRBJ1-2; D is possibly TRBD1 (6 bases). V shed 5 bases and J shed 0 bases, with 10 bases lying between them. The CDR3 is made up of 14 amino acids. Germline V gives CDR1 SEHNR, CDR2 FQNEAQ (reference sequence). CDR3 loop: CASSQQGTNYGYTF. CDR3 sequence (DNA): TGTGCCAGCAGCCAACAGGGTACTAACTATGGCTACACCTTC.

This clonotype has at least ten counts. The chain couples TRBV7-2 to TRBJ2-2; no reliable D call. Trimming removed 5 bases from V and 4 bases from J, with 8 bases in between. The CDR3 spans 13 residues. Germline V gives CDR1 SGHTA, CDR2 FQGNSA. CDR3 protein: CASSPVFTGELFF. The CDR3 DNA reads TGTGCCAGCAGCCCCGTTTTCACCGGGGAGCTGTTTTTT.